This entry describes one T cell receptor beta chain. Its specificity is unknown. Naive, central memory, regulatory and stem cell-like memory cells within the CD4+ compartment were sorted using CD45RO/CCR7/CD25/CD127/CD95/CD27. Of the isolated RNA, all was reverse transcribed, and so the sequenced material was expressed TCRB transcripts. The method was immunoSEQ multiplex PCR; TCRdb's version includes in-frame clones alone and lacks a portion of them. The table lists around 340,000 clones, less than 9.5% of them singletons. This entry is derived from a study of beta chain features in type 1 diabetes. Findings of the study overall: Diminished insertions and augmented deletions at VDJ junctions characterized type 1 diabetes patients.

Sequencing was carried out using central memory CD4+ T cells from blood. This sequence originates from a woman in her late teens or twenties in good health.

CDR3 DNA: TGTGCCATCAGTGTCAACGGTGGCGAGGCCGGGGAGCTGTTTTTT. Protein: CAISVNGGEAGELFF. The V gene is TRBV10-3, the J gene TRBJ2-2; D unresolved. Trimming left V 4 bases short and J 6 bases short, with 15 bases between. The germline V gene has CDR1 ENHRY and CDR2 SYGVKD. CDR3 length equals 15 residues.